The present entry profiles one T cell receptor beta chain with its context. The target antigen is unknown. Germline CDR1 is GTSNPN and CDR2 is SVGIG (reference sequence). Trimming pared 4 bases from V and 1 base from J, leaving 11 bases between. The CDR3 is 14 amino acids. This sample was taken from a study of Ad26.COV2.S vaccination and SARS-CoV-2 variants. Study information: Among those in the COV1001 Ad26.COV2.S trial arm was the donor. Donor got 5x10^10 or 1x10^11 viral particles of Ad26.COV2.S. Points from the study as a whole: Post-vaccination spike-specific CD8+ and CD4+ T cell responses reportedly had substantial breadth. Relative to placebo recipients, vaccine recipients exhibited elevated spike-specific TCR breadth.

Treatment here: roughly 18 received Ad26.COV2.S at low or high dose, single or two shots; roughly five received placebo; per-sample allocation not given. All samples were drawn on day 63, counting from the first vaccine or placebo injection. Sequenced by immunoSEQ multiplex PCR; TCRdb stores in-frame clones only, minus some. The table records more than 300,000 clones, approximately 86% of them present only once. This TCR derives from a person aged 18-60 years who received the Ad26.COV2.S COVID-19 vaccine or a placebo. This sample comprised peripheral blood, obtained in a trial of Ad26.COV2.S vaccine versus placebo. The chain uses TRBV30 and TRBJ1-3; unclear D gene. The CDR3 coding sequence is TGTGCCTGGAATCCGGGTTATTCTGGAAACACCATATATTTT. Translated: CAWNPGYSGNTIYF.